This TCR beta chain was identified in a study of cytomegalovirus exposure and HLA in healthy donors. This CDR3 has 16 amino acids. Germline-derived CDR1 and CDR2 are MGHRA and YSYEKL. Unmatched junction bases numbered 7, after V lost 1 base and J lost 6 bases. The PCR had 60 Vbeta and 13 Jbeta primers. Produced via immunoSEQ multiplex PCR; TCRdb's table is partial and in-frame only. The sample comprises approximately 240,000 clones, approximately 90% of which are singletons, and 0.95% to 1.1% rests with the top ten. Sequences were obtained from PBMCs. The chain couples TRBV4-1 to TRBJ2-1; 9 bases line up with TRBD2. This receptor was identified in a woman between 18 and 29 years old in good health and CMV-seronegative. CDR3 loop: CASSQVASGTRNEQFF. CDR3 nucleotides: TGCGCCAGCAGCCAAGTTGCTAGCGGGACACGCAATGAGCAGTTCTTC.